Reported below is one T cell receptor beta chain. No antigen is known for it. This sample was included in a study of T cell responses to AZD1222 COVID-19 vaccine. Study-wide background: Samples with a second dose at about 4 or about 12 weeks were pooled together. General study findings and limits: Samples come after the peak T cell response, not at day 14. Two doses of AZD1222 preceded a rise in Spike-specific TCR breadth and depth.

Only in-frame clones appear in the TCRdb table, and some are missing; sequencing was by immunoSEQ multiplex PCR. The profile shows 110,000 to 150,000 clones, over 90% of them singletons. Trimming pared 0 bases from V and 4 bases from J, leaving 4 bases between. The CDR3 contains 12 residues. The chain carries TRBV12-3 or TRBV12-4 and TRBJ2-7; no firm D call. The source was peripheral blood, collected on day 0 of AZD1222 vaccination. The TCR originated in an adult in good health. CDR3 sequence (DNA): TGTGCCAGCAGTTTAGCGAGATACGAGCAGTACTTC. It encodes CASSLARYEQYF.